This TCR beta chain stems from a study of blood T cell repertoires in COVID-19. The V and J ends lost 1 base and 6 bases, in that order; junction bases with no gene match: 4. The V gene's germline CDR1 is GTSNPN and CDR2 SVGIG (reference sequence). The CDR3 extends over 13 amino acids. Data came from immunoSEQ multiplex PCR; TCRdb stores just in-frame clones and leaves some out. The sample contains around 240,000 clones, roughly nine tenths of which appear only once. Participant ages covered roughly 18 to 89 years across some 25 US areas. This sequence originates from a human donor in a cohort exposed to, infected with or recovered from COVID-19 (not recorded which). The donor label of this sample is uncertain. What was sequenced was PBMCs or T cells enriched from blood (not recorded which). The chain uses TRBV30 and TRBJ1-1; TRBD1 matches 8 bases. The CDR3 DNA sequence: TGTGCCTGGAGTGGACAGGGGACATCTGAAGCTTTCTTT. Translation gives CAWSGQGTSEAFF.